This TCR beta chain was identified during a study of OX40 agonist ivuxolimab in advanced cancers. Study summary: It was ivuxolimab, an agonistic anti-OX40 (CD134) antibody, that patients were treated with. The patients received ivuxolimab by intravenous route every 2 weeks at 0.01 to 10 mg/kg.

Sequencing was performed with immunoSEQ multiplex PCR; in TCRdb, only in-frame clones are kept and a portion is missing. Altogether fewer than 100,000 clones are present, 65% to 90% being singletons, with the ten largest covering just under 2%. The V and J ends lost 6 bases and 9 bases respectively, with 14 bases between them. This CDR3 spans 13 amino acids. The germline CDR1 and CDR2 sequences are SNHLY and FYNNEI. Collection of blood occurred at baseline, at cycle 4 day 1, and at cycle 7 day 1. The rearrangement links TRBV2 to TRBJ1-4; the D gene is possibly TRBD1 (6 bases). The clonotype was recovered from an adult with an advanced solid tumor such as melanoma, head and neck, liver or kidney cancer. Sequenced here: CD4+ or CD8+ T cells sorted from blood, sampled in a trial of the OX40 agonist ivuxolimab. The CDR3: CASSRDGTKKLFF. In DNA form, the CDR3 reads TGTGCCAGCAGCAGGGACGGGACAAAAAAACTGTTTTTT. The full variable domain, rest sourced from reference TRBV2 and TRBJ1-4, is EPEVTQTPSHQVTQMGQEVILRCVPISNHLYFYWYRQILGQKVEFLVSFYNNEISEKSEIFDDQFSVERPDGSNFTLKIRSTKLEDSAMYFCASSRDGTKKLFFGSGTQLSVL.